Included here is one T cell receptor (beta chain) sequence, with context. As yet, its antigen is unknown. The sample originates from a study of T cell responses to AZD1222 COVID-19 vaccine. Broader study findings: Spike-wide vaccine-associated CD4 TCRs dominated at 160-218 and 743-854.

The protocol was immunoSEQ multiplex PCR, while the TCRdb copy is restricted to in-frame clones and leaves out a portion. The table has approximately 150,000 clones, approximately 85% seen once; the top ten hold under 5.5%. Germline V CDR1 and CDR2: LGHNA, YSLEER. Trimming pared 4 bases from V and 0 bases from J, leaving 12 bases between. This CDR3 is 16 amino acids long. Here the sequenced sample was peripheral blood, taken 28 days after the second dose of the MenACWY control vaccine. This chain joins TRBV4-3 and TRBJ2-2, with D perhaps matching TRBD1 or TRBD2 (6 bases each). The TCR comes from an adult who received the MenACWY meningococcal vaccine as a control. The CDR3 DNA follows: TGCGCCAGCAGCCCCAAGGGGGGTTCGAACACCGGGGAGCTGTTTTTT. This codes for CASSPKGGSNTGELFF.